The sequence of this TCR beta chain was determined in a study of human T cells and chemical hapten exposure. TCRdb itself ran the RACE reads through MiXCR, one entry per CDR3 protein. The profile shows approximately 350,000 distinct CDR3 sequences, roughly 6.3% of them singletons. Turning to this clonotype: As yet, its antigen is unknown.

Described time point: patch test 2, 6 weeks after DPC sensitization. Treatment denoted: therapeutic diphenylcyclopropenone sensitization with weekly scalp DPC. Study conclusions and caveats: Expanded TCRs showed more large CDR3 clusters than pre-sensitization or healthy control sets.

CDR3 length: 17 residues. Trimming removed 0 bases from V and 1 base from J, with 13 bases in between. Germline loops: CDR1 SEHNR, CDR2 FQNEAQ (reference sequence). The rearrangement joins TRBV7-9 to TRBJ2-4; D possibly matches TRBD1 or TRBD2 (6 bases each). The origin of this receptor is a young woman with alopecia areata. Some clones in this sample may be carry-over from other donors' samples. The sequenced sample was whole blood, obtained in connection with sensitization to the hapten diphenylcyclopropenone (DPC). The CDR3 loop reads CASSLAGGLGAKNIQYF. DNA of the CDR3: TGTGCCAGCAGCTTAGCGGGGGGCCTCGGGGCCAAAAACATTCAGTACTTC.